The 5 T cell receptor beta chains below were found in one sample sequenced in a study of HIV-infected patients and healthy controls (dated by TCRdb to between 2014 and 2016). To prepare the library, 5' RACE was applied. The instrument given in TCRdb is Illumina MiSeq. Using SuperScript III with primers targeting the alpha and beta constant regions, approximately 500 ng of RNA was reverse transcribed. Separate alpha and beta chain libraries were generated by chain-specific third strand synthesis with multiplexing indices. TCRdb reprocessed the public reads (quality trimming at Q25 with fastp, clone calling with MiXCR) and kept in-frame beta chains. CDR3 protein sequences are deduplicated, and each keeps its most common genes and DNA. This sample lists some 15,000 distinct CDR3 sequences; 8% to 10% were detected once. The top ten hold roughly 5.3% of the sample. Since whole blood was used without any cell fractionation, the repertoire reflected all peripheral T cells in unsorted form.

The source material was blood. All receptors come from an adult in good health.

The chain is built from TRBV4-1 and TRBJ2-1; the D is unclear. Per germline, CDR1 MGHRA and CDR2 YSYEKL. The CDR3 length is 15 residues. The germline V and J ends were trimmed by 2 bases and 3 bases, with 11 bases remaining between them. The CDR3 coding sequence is TGCGCCAGCAGCCAAAGCCCCCACAACTACAATGAGCAGTTCTTC. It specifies CASSQSPHNYNEQFF.

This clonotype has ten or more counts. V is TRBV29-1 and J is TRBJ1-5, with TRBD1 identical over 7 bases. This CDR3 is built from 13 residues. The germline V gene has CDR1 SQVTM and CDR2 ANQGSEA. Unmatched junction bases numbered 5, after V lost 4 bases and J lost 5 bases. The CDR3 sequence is CSVATGTHQPQHF. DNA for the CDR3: TGCAGCGTTGCGACAGGGACTCATCAGCCCCAGCATTTT.

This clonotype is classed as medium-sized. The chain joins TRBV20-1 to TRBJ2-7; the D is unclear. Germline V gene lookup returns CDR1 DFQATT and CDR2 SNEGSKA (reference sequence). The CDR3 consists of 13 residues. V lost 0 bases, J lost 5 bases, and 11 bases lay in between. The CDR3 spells CSARDAVTDEQYV. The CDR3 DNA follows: TGCAGTGCTAGAGATGCCGTTACCGACGAGCAGTACGTC.

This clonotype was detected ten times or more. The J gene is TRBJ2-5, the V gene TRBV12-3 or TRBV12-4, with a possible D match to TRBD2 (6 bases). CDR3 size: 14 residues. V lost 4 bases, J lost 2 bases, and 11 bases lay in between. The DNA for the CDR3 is TGTGCCAGCAGTTGGAGGGCGGGGCAAGAGACCCAGTACTTC. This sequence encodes CASSWRAGQETQYF.

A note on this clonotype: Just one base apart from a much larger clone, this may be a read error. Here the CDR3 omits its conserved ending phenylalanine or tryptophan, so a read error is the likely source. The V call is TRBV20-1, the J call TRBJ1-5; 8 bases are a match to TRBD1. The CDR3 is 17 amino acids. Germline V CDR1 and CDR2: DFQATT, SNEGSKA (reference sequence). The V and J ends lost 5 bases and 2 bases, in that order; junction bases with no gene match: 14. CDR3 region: CSAVPGQASLGNQPQHL. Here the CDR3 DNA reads TGCAGTGCTGTACCGGGACAGGCCTCATTGGGCAATCAGCCCCAGCATCTT.